This TCR beta chain was observed in a study of T cells in Graves' hyperthyroidism and ophthalmopathy. Pregnant or lactating patients were excluded, as were those with uncontrolled infection or other autoimmune disease. The diagnoses drew upon clinical symptoms, serum thyroxine and TRAb, thyroid ultrasound and orbital computed tomography. Researchers took RNA transcripts and amplified the TCR beta CDR3 regions from them. When the TCR CDR3 underwent first-round RT-PCR, the HTBI primer set was used. TCRdb passed the multiplex PCR reads through MiXCR, listing each CDR3 protein once. The sample contains 600,000 or so distinct CDR3 sequences, 14% of which appear only once. CDR3 size: 17 residues. The germline gives CDR1 SGHRS, CDR2 YFSETQ. V shed 0 bases, J shed 3 bases, and the junction held 7 bases outside the gene matches.

This chain joins TRBV5-1 and TRBJ2-3, with TRBD2 identical over 10 bases. Material for sequencing was blood. This clonotype was obtained from a woman between 18 and 29 years old with Graves' ophthalmopathy. The CDR3: CASSLAIPAGGTDTQYF. The DNA for the CDR3 is TGCGCCAGCAGCTTGGCCATACCAGCGGGAGGGACAGATACGCAGTATTTT.